The clone carrying this T cell receptor (beta chain) rates as medium-sized. Clones were sequenced by immunoSEQ multiplex PCR, and TCRdb holds only the in-frame ones, with some missing. Among some 74,000 clones listed, 94% were seen once. The sample belongs to a study of control samples from healthy donors and cancer patients. The CDR3 has 14 amino acids. Germline assignment: CDR1 SGHRS and CDR2 YFSETQ. The junction had 6 bases not matched to a gene; V was cut back by 1 base and J by 6 bases. The rearrangement uses TRBV5-1 and TRBJ1-2; 7 nucleotides match TRBD1. The specimen sequenced was blood. The TCR was taken from a woman in her 30s in good health. Here the CDR3 DNA reads TGCGCCAGCAGCTTGACAGGGGACCAAAATGGCTACACCTTC. It specifies CASSLTGDQNGYTF.